The 31 T cell receptor beta chains presented below share a single source sample, sequenced in a study of shared clonotypes between healthy human individuals. Produced via immunoSEQ multiplex PCR; TCRdb's table is partial and in-frame only. The sample records over a million clones, approximately 70% being singletons. The source material was memory CD4+ T cells sorted from blood. As for subset: CD45RA-negative fraction. Every receptor here comes from a young man in good health.

Comments on this clone: The same CDR3 can be traced to other DNA sequences in this sample. This chain connects TRBV2 to TRBJ1-2; D unresolved. The CDR3 length is 13 residues. Germline assignment: CDR1 SNHLY and CDR2 FYNNEI. Trimming took 3 bases from V and 5 from J, leaving 10 bases between them. The CDR3 region is CASSEGRAYGYTF. DNA for the CDR3: TGTGCCAGCAGTGAGGGGAGGGCTTATGGCTACACCTTC.

V usage is TRBV6-5 and J usage is TRBJ2-2, with TRBD1 as a possible D gene (6 bases). This CDR3 region has 14 residues. Germline lookup yields CDR1 MNHEY and CDR2 SVGAGI. V was trimmed by 5 bases and J by 6 bases, leaving 13 bases between them. The CDR3 here is CASSVLGGPGELFF. CDR3 in DNA: TGTGCCAGCAGTGTCCTAGGGGGACCCGGGGAGCTGTTTTTT.

The chain links TRBV28 to TRBJ2-7; no definite D call. V shed 9 bases and J shed 6 bases, with 15 bases lying between them. Germline lookup yields CDR1 MDHEN and CDR2 SYDVKM. The CDR3 covers 12 residues. CDR3 sequence (DNA): TGTGCCAGTTCCCTCCGTTATGGCGAGCAGTACTTC. Protein: CASSLRYGEQYF.

This clone was seen a single time. The rearrangement joins TRBV7-2 to TRBJ2-2, with no clear D. From germline, CDR1 is SGHTA and CDR2 FQGNSA. The CDR3 has 14 amino acids. V dropped 4 bases and J dropped 9 bases, with 15 bases sitting between them. CDR3 bases: TGTGCCAGCAGCTACGGACCCGAGCTGAGGGAGCTGTTTTTT. Protein sequence: CASSYGPELRELFF.

The J gene is TRBJ1-4, the V gene TRBV5-4, with TRBD1 identical over 8 bases. Germline V gene sequence: CDR1 SGHNT, CDR2 YYREEE (reference sequence). The CDR3 length is 14 residues. The V and J ends lost 5 bases and 8 bases, in that order; junction bases with no gene match: 8. The CDR3 protein is CASSLTGDGEKLFF. The CDR3 region has the DNA TGTGCCAGCAGTTTGACAGGGGATGGAGAAAAACTGTTTTTT.

The V gene is TRBV19, the J gene TRBJ1-4, with D possibly matching TRBD1 (6 bases). The V gene lost 6 bases and the J gene lost 6 bases, with 17 bases spanning the gap. Germline loops: CDR1 LNHDA, CDR2 SQIVND (reference sequence). The CDR3 extends over 15 amino acids. The CDR3: CASRRNRGGDEKLFF. The CDR3 DNA follows: TGTGCCAGTAGACGAAATCGAGGGGGAGATGAAAAACTGTTTTTT.

This sequence joins TRBV10-3 and TRBJ2-1; 8 bases line up with TRBD2. The CDR3 has 13 residues. Trimming at V came to 3 bases and at J to 7 bases, leaving 2 bases not matched to a gene. Germline V CDR1 and CDR2: ENHRY, SYGVKD. The CDR3 DNA reads as TGTGCCATCAGTGAACGGGGGGGAAATGAGCAGTTCTTC. This sequence encodes CAISERGGNEQFF.

The chain recombines TRBV5-1 with TRBJ2-1, with D possibly being TRBD2 (6 bases). The CDR3 spans 14 residues. V was shortened by 3 bases and J by 8 bases, with 15 bases between the two germline ends. In germline, CDR1 is SGHRS, CDR2 YFSETQ. The CDR3 DNA sequence: TGCGCCAGCAGCTCCCGGGGGTTTCCTGATGAGCAGTTCTTC. Translated, it gives CASSSRGFPDEQFF.

The chain combines TRBV10-2 with TRBJ1-2; a weak D match, TRBD1 (5 bases). CDR3 length: 15 amino acids. Trimming removed 0 bases at V and 0 bases at J, with 8 bases between. Germline V gene sequence: CDR1 WSHSY, CDR2 SAAADI. This CDR3 reads CASSESQATNYGYTF. The CDR3 region has the DNA TGCGCCAGCAGTGAGTCACAGGCGACTAACTATGGCTACACCTTC.

The V and J genes are TRBV9 and TRBJ2-7; D perhaps matches TRBD2 (7 bases). Germline V lookup: CDR1 SGDLS, CDR2 YYNGEE. Trimming stripped 3 bases from V and 4 bases from J, with 11 bases between. This CDR3 contains 13 residues. CDR3 bases: TGTGCCAGCAGCGGCAGGGGAGGGTACGAGCAGTACTTC. This sequence encodes CASSGRGGYEQYF.

This clone was counted a few times. The V call is TRBV6-5, the J call TRBJ1-4; 9 nucleotides line up with TRBD1. The CDR3 spans 13 residues. Germline V lookup: CDR1 MNHEY, CDR2 SVGAGI. V was clipped by 5 bases and J by 10 bases; unmatched bases: 5. CDR3 DNA: TGTGCCAGCAGTGAGACAGGGGGAGGAAAACTGTTTTTT. Residues: CASSETGGGKLFF.

This clone was seen a few times. CDR3 sequence: CSVGGGLFYNEQFF. The CDR3 DNA follows: TGCAGCGTTGGGGGTGGGCTCTTCTACAATGAGCAGTTCTTC. The chain joins TRBV29-1 to TRBJ2-1; D not certain. In germline, CDR1 is SQVTM, CDR2 ANQGSEA. With 4 bases removed from V and 3 bases from J, the gap between germline ends came to 13 bases. The CDR3 is 14 amino acids.

There are a few counts of this clone. The chain uses TRBV28 and TRBJ1-5; TRBD1 matches at 12 bases. With 5 bases clipped from V and 7 bases from J, the junction kept 9 bases outside the gene matches. Germline V gene lookup returns CDR1 MDHEN and CDR2 SYDVKM. CDR3 length equals 16 residues. The CDR3 sequence: CASSPHGTGGDQPQHF. DNA for the CDR3: TGTGCCAGCAGTCCCCACGGGACAGGGGGCGACCAGCCCCAGCATTTT. Based on the CDR3 plus reference TRBV28 and TRBJ1-5, the full variable domain is DVKVTQSSRYLVKRTGEKVFLECVQDMDHENMFWYRQDPGLGLRLIYFSYDVKMKEKGDIPEGYSVSREKKERFSLILESASTNQTSMYLCASSPHGTGGDQPQHFGDGTRLSIL.

As for this clone: A read error may account for a junction end that differs from germline. The chain joins TRBV5-1 to TRBJ2-1; 9 positions match TRBD2. The CDR3 consists of 16 residues. Germline-derived CDR1 and CDR2 are SGHRS and YFSETQ. The CDR3 DNA sequence: TGCGCCAGCAGGTCTAGCGGGACCTCTACAATGAATGTGCAGTTCTTC. Translation gives CASRSSGTSTMNVQFF.

This clone showed up just a few times. This chain uses TRBV28 with TRBJ1-5; no clear D. This CDR3 contains 15 residues. Trimming stripped 4 bases from V and 3 bases from J, with 13 bases between. Per germline, CDR1 MDHEN and CDR2 SYDVKM. The DNA of the CDR3 is TGTGCCAGCAGTTCCACGGGAGGGCTCAATCAGCCCCAGCATTTT. Amino acid sequence: CASSSTGGLNQPQHF.

The chain carries TRBV5-1 and TRBJ1-6, with D uncertain. The CDR3 length is 15 residues. Trimming pared 2 bases from V and 6 bases from J, leaving 12 bases between. Germline V lookup: CDR1 SGHRS, CDR2 YFSETQ. CDR3 residues: CASSFEVPGNSPLHF. In nucleotides, the CDR3 is TGCGCCAGCAGCTTCGAGGTCCCGGGTAATTCACCCCTCCACTTT.

This chain links TRBV5-6 with TRBJ2-7; D may be TRBD1 (6 bases). There are 11 residues in the CDR3. The ends were cut back, 4 bases at V and 7 bases at J, with 9 bases in the middle. Germline CDR1 SGHDT, CDR2 YYEEEE. CDR3 bases: TGTGCCAGCAGCGTGGACAGTGAGCAGTACTTC. Amino acid sequence: CASSVDSEQYF.

The chain joins TRBV18 to TRBJ2-1, with TRBD2 matching over 10 bases. Germline V gene lookup returns CDR1 KGHSH and CDR2 LQKENI. V lost 10 bases and J lost 8; bases outside the gene matches: 11. The CDR3 covers 14 residues. CDR3 sequence reads: CATLSPSGGYEQFF. The CDR3 DNA is TGTGCCACCCTCTCACCTAGCGGGGGCTATGAGCAGTTCTTC. The full variable domain, with the rest looked up from reference TRBV18 and TRBJ2-1, is NAGVMQNPRHLVRRRGQEARLRCSPMKGHSHVYWYRQLPEEGLKFMVYLQKENIIDESGMPKERFSAEFPKEGPSILRIQQVVRGDSAAYFCATLSPSGGYEQFFGPGTRLTVL.

The chain is built from TRBV19 and TRBJ2-4; 7 nucleotides match TRBD1. This CDR3 is 14 amino acids long. Trimming at V came to 6 bases and at J to 4 bases, leaving 6 bases not matched to a gene. Germline CDR1 reads LNHDA; CDR2 reads SQIVND (reference sequence). Here the CDR3 reads CASSRDSPKNIQYF. The CDR3 DNA reads TGTGCCAGTAGCCGGGACAGCCCAAAAAACATTCAGTACTTC.

V and J are TRBV5-1 and TRBJ1-4; D unresolved. Germline V gene sequence: CDR1 SGHRS, CDR2 YFSETQ. There are 16 residues in the CDR3. Trimming left V 0 bases short and J 4 bases short, with 13 bases between. CDR3 DNA: TGCGCCAGCAGCTTGGTCCCCGCGGTGGATAATGAAAAACTGTTTTTT. This translates into CASSLVPAVDNEKLFF.

The chain employs TRBV11-2 and TRBJ2-3; 7 nucleotides agree with TRBD2. Germline V gene lookup returns CDR1 SGHAT and CDR2 FQNNGV. The CDR3 extends over 14 amino acids. J gave up 4 bases and V 8 bases, and 9 bases lay outside the gene matches. The CDR3 region has the DNA TGTGCCAGCGTGGGCGGGAGTAGATCAGATACGCAGTATTTT. Its translation: CASVGGSRSDTQYF.

This clone was seen more than once but under ten times. The rearrangement links TRBV30 to TRBJ1-1; possibly TRBD1 for D (6 bases). V lost 2 bases and J lost 5, with 12 bases in between. CDR1 and CDR2 from the germline V gene are GTSNPN and SVGIG (reference sequence). The CDR3 has 13 residues. The CDR3 coding sequence is TGTGCCTGGAGTTTGGGGGGCAAGACTGAAGCTTTCTTT. This codes for CAWSLGGKTEAFF.

This clone was counted between two and nine times. V usage is TRBV10-3 and J usage is TRBJ1-1; tentatively, D is TRBD1 (6 bases). There are 12 residues in the CDR3. From germline, CDR1 is ENHRY and CDR2 SYGVKD. The V end lost 2 bases, the J end lost 9 bases, and 10 bases lay between the germline ends. The CDR3 is CAISEQQGKAFF. DNA for the CDR3: TGTGCCATCAGTGAGCAACAGGGTAAAGCTTTCTTT.

The chain recombines TRBV5-1 with TRBJ2-1; 11 nucleotides agree with TRBD2. V shed 0 bases, J shed 10 bases, and the junction held 9 bases outside the gene matches. Germline V gene data show CDR1 as SGHRS and CDR2 as YFSETQ. This CDR3 is built from 16 residues. CDR3 DNA: TGCGCCAGCAGCTTGGAGCTAGCGGGGGGATCATCGGAGCAGTTCTTC. Amino acids: CASSLELAGGSSEQFF.

This sequence joins TRBV9 and TRBJ1-2; D remains unclear. Trimming shortened V by 1 base and J by 5 bases, and 12 bases separated the two germline ends. This CDR3 has 14 residues. In germline, CDR1 is SGDLS, CDR2 YYNGEE. CDR3 DNA: TGTGCCAGCAGCGTAATGGGGAATCAATATGGCTACACCTTC. It codes for CASSVMGNQYGYTF.

About this clone itself: At the DNA level, this CDR3 is encoded by other sequences in the same sample as well. The rearrangement joins TRBV10-3 to TRBJ1-2; the match to TRBD1 covers 9 bases. The CDR3 has 14 residues. The germline V gene encodes CDR1 ENHRY and CDR2 SYGVKD. Unmatched junction bases numbered 1, after V lost 0 bases and J lost 5 bases. For the CDR3, the DNA is TGTGCCATCAGTGAGTCTGACAGGGGGTATGGCTACACCTTC. It encodes CAISESDRGYGYTF.

A few counts support this clone. This sample includes further DNA sequences coding for the same CDR3. The rearrangement links TRBV4-1 to TRBJ2-7, with 10 bases aligning to TRBD1. J lost 3 bases, V lost 4 bases, and 3 bases had no gene match. The CDR3 covers 14 residues. Germline CDR1 reads MGHRA; CDR2 reads YSYEKL. Here the CDR3 reads CASSLGDRGYEQYF. The CDR3 DNA follows: TGCGCCAGCAGCCTTGGGGACAGGGGCTACGAGCAGTACTTC.

There are a few counts of this clone. V gene TRBV19 combines with J gene TRBJ1-1; D ambiguous. CDR3 length: 14 residues. Germline-derived CDR1 and CDR2 are LNHDA and SQIVND (reference sequence). Trimming removed 7 bases at V and 4 bases at J, with 16 bases between. CDR3 amino acids: CASKREGISTEAFF. Here the CDR3 DNA reads TGTGCCAGTAAACGGGAAGGGATTAGCACTGAAGCTTTCTTT.

In this sample, this clone turned up once. The gene calls are TRBV5-4 and TRBJ2-1; TRBD2 aligns across 13 bases. CDR3 length: 16 residues. From germline, CDR1 is SGHNT and CDR2 YYREEE (reference sequence). J gave up 8 bases and V 4 bases, and 9 bases lay outside the gene matches. The DNA of the CDR3 is TGTGCCAGCAGCCAGGGACTAGCGGGAATTGGGTATGAGCAGTTCTTC. This sequence encodes CASSQGLAGIGYEQFF.

Concerning this clone itself: A much larger clone lies one base from this, so it may be a read error. The chain employs TRBV11-3 and TRBJ1-1; possibly TRBD1 for D (5 bases). Germline V lookup: CDR1 SGHNT, CDR2 YENEEA. The ends were cut back, 1 base at V and 5 bases at J, with 8 bases in the middle. This CDR3 spans 13 amino acids. Here the CDR3 reads CASSLVGETEAFF. As DNA, the CDR3 is TGTGCCAGCAGCTTAGTAGGGGAGACTGAAGCTTTCTTT.

CDR3 in amino acids: CASSLGFLGEVETQYF. Here the CDR3 DNA reads TGTGCCAGCAGCTTAGGGTTCCTGGGAGAAGTGGAGACCCAGTACTTC. The chain links TRBV13 to TRBJ2-5, with a weak D call TRBD2 (5 bases). V lost 0 bases to trimming and J lost 5 bases, with 16 bases between them. CDR3 length: 16 amino acids. The germline gives CDR1 PRHDT, CDR2 FYEKMQ (reference sequence). The entire variable domain, with the rest obtained from reference TRBV13 and TRBJ2-5, is as follows: AAGVIQSPRHLIKEKRETATLKCYPIPRHDTVYWYQQGPGQDPQFLISFYEKMQSDKGSIPDRFSAQQFSDYHSELNMSSLELGDSALYFCASSLGFLGEVETQYFGPGTRLLVL.